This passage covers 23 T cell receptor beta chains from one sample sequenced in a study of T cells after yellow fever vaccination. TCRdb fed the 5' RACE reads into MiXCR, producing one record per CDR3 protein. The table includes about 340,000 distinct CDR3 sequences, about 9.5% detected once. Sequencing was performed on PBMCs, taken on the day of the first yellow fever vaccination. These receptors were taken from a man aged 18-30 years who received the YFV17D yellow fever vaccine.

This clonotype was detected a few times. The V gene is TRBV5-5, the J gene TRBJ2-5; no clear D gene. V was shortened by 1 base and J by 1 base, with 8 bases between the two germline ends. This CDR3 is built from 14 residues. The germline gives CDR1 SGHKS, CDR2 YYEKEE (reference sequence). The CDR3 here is CASSLSQSQETQYF. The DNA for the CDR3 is TGTGCCAGCAGCTTGTCCCAGTCCCAAGAGACCCAGTACTTC.

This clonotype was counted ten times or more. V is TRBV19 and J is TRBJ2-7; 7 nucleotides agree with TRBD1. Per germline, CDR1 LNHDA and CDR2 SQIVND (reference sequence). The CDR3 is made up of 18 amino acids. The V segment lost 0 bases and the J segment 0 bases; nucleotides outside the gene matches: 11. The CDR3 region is CASSIDRGCRDSSYEQYV. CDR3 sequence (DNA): TGTGCCAGTAGTATAGATCGAGGATGTCGGGACAGCTCCTACGAGCAGTACGTC.

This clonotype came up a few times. The CDR3 loop is CASSLNNPEKLFF. CDR3 bases: TGTGCCAGCAGCTTAAACAACCCCGAAAAACTGTTTTTT. The chain joins TRBV7-2 to TRBJ1-4; D remains ambiguous. CDR1 is SGHTA and CDR2 is FQGNSA in the germline V gene. Trimming shortened V by 2 bases and J by 8 bases, and 9 bases separated the two germline ends. The CDR3 extends over 13 amino acids.

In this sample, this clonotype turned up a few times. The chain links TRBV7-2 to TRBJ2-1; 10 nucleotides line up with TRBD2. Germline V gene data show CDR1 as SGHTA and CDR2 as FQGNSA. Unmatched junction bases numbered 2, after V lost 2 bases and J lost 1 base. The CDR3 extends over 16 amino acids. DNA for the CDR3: TGTGCCAGCAGCTTAAGCGGGGGGGCATCCTACAATGAGCAGTTCTTC. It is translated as CASSLSGGASYNEQFF.

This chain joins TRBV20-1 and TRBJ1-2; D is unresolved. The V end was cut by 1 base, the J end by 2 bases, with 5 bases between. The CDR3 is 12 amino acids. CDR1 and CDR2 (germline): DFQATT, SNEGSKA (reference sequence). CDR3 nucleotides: TGCAGTGCTAGAGTCGGAAACTATGGCTACACCTTC. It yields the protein CSARVGNYGYTF.

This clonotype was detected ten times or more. The CDR3 spells CASEQGGNPVAFF. The CDR3 nucleotides are TGTGCCAGCGAACAGGGGGGAAATCCGGTCGCTTTCTTT. V gene TRBV7-2 combines with J gene TRBJ1-1; TRBD1 matches at 8 bases. The CDR3 spans 13 residues. V gave up 8 bases and J gave up 11 bases; unmatched junction bases: 13. CDR1 and CDR2 (germline): SGHTA, FQGNSA.

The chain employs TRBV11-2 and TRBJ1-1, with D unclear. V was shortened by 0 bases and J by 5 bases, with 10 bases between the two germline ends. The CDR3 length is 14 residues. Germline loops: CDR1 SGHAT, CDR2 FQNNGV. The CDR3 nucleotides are TGTGCCAGCAGCTTAGATCGGCGGGGAACTGAAGCTTTCTTT. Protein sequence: CASSLDRRGTEAFF.

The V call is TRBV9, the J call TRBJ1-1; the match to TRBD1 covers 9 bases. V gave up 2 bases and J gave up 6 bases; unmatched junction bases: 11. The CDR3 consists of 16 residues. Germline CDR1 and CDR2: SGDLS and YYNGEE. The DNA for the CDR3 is TGTGCCAGCAGCGTCGGAGGTTTGGACAGGGGTGCTGAAGCTTTCTTT. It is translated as CASSVGGLDRGAEAFF.

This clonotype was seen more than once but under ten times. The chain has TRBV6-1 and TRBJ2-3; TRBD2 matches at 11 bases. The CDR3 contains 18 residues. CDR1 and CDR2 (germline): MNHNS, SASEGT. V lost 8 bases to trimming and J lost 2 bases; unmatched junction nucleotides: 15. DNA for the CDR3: TGTGCCAGCTCTCCCCGACCCGGACTAGCGGGCTCCACAGATACGCAGTATTTT. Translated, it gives CASSPRPGLAGSTDTQYF.

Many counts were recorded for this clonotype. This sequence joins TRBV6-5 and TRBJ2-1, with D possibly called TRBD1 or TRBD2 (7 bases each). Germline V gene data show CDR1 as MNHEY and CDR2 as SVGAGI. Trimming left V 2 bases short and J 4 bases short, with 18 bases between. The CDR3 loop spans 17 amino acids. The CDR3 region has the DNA TGTGCCAGCAGTTACCCTATGACAGGGAGGGTTTACAATGAGCAGTTCTTC. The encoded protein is CASSYPMTGRVYNEQFF.

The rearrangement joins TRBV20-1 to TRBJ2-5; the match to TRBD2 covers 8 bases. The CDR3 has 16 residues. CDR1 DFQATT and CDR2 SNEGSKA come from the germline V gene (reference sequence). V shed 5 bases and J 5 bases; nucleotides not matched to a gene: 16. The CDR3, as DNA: TGCAGTGCTGTTGACCCCGGGGGGGTCCCTTATGAGACCCAGTACTTC. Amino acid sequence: CSAVDPGGVPYETQYF.

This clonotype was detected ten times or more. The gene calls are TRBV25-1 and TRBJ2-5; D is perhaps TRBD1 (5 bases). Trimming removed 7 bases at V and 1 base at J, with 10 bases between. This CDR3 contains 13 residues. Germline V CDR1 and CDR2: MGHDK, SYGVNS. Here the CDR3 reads CASMGPTQETQYF. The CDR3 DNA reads TGTGCCAGCATGGGGCCTACCCAAGAGACCCAGTACTTC.

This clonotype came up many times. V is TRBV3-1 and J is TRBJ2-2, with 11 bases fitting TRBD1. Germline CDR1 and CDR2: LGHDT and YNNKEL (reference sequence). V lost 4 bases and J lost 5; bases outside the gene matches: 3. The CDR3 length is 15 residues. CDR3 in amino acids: CASSRGQGATGELFF. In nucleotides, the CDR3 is TGTGCCAGCAGCCGTGGACAGGGGGCTACCGGGGAGCTGTTTTTT. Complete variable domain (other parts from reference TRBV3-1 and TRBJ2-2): DTAVSQTPKYLVTQMGNDKSIKCEQNLGHDTMYWYKQDSKKFLKIMFSYNNKELIINETVPNRFSPKSPDKAHLNLHINSLELGDSAVYFCASSRGQGATGELFFGEGSRLTVL.

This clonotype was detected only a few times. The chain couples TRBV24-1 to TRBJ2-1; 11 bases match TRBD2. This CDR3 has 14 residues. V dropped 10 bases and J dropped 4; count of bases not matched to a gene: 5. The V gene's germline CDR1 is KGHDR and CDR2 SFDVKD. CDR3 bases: TGTGCCACGGGATCTAGCGGGGGGTACAATGAGCAGTTCTTC. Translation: CATGSSGGYNEQFF.

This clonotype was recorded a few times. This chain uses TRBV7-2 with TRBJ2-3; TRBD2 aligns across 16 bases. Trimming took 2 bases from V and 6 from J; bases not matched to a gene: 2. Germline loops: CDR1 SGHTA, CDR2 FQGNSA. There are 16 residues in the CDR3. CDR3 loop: CASSLMGLAGGDTQYF. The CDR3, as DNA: TGTGCCAGCAGCTTAATGGGACTAGCGGGGGGGGATACGCAGTATTTT. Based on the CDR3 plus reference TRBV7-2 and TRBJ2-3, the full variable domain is GAGVSQSPSNKVTEKGKDVELRCDPISGHTALYWYRQSLGQGLEFLIYFQGNSAPDKSGLPSDRFSAERTGGSVSTLTIQRTQQEDSAVYLCASSLMGLAGGDTQYFGPGTRLTVL.

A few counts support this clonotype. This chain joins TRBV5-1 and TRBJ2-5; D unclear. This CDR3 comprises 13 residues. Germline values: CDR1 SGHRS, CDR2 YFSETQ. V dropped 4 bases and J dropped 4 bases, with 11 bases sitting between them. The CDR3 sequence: CASSQTTGETQYF. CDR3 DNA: TGCGCCAGCAGCCAAACGACGGGAGAGACCCAGTACTTC.

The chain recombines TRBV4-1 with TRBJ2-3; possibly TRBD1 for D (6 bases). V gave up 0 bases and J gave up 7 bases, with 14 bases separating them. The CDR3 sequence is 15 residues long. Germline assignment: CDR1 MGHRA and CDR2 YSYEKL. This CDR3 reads CASSQELGGRNTQYF. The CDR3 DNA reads TGCGCCAGCAGCCAAGAGTTAGGGGGTAGGAATACGCAGTATTTT.

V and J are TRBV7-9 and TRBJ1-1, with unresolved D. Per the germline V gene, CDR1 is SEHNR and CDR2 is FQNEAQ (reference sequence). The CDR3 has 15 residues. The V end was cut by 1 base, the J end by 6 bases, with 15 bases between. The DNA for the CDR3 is TGTGCCAGCAGCTTAGATGGCCGAACGGTCGCTGAAGCTTTCTTT. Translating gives CASSLDGRTVAEAFF. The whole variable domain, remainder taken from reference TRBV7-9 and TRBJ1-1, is DTGVSQNPRHKITKRGQNVTFRCDPISEHNRLYWYRQTLGQGPEFLTYFQNEAQLEKSRLLSDRFSAERPKGSFSTLEIQRTEQGDSAMYLCASSLDGRTVAEAFFGQGTRLTVV.

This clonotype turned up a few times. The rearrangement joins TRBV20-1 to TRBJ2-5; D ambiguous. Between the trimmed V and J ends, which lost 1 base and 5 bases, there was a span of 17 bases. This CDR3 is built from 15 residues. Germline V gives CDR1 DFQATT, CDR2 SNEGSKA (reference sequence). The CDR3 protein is CSARGQGAGRETQYF. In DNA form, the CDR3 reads TGCAGTGCTAGAGGCCAAGGTGCTGGCCGTGAGACCCAGTACTTC.

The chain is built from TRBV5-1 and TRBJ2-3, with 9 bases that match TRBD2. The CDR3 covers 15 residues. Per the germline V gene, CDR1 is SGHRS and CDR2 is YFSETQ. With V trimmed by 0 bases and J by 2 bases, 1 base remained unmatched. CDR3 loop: CASSLGTSATDTQYF. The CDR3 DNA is TGCGCCAGCAGCTTGGGGACTAGCGCCACAGATACGCAGTATTTT.

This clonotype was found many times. This CDR3 reads CASSSPITGELFF. CDR3 nucleotides: TGTGCCAGCAGTTCCCCGATCACCGGGGAGCTGTTTTTT. This chain joins TRBV27 and TRBJ2-2; D unresolved. The V gene lost 4 bases and the J gene lost 4 bases, with 7 bases spanning the gap. This CDR3 has 13 amino acids. Germline assignment: CDR1 MNHEY and CDR2 SMNVEV (reference sequence).

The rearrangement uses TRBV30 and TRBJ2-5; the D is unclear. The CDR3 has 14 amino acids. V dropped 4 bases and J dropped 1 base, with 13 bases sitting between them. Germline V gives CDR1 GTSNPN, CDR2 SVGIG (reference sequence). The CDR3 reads CAWNIALSQETQYF. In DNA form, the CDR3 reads TGTGCCTGGAACATAGCCCTATCCCAAGAGACCCAGTACTTC. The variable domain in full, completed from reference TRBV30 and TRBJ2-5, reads SQTIHQWPATLVQPVGSPLSLECTVEGTSNPNLYWYRQAAGRGLQLLFYSVGIGQISSEVPQNLSASRPQDRQFILSSKKLLLSDSGFYLCAWNIALSQETQYFGPGTRLLVL.

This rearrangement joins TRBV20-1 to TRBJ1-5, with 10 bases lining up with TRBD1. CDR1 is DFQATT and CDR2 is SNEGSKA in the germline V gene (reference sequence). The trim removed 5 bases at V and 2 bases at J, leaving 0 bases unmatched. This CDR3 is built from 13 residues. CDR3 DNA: TGCAGTGCTGGACAGGGGGGCAATCAGCCCCAGCATTTT. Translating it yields CSAGQGGNQPQHF.